These 9 T cell receptor beta chains came from one sample sequenced in a study of blood T cell repertoires in COVID-19 (dated by TCRdb to 2018 to 2021). The method was the immunoSEQ multiplex PCR assay. TCRdb obtained this table from immuneACCESS and retained in-frame rearrangements with V and J assigned. These tables miss some clones; where compared with another copy, unresolved V genes account for less than half of the shortfall, and the remainder is unexplained. The sample yields 150,000 to 200,000 clones; around 79% were counted once. About 11% of the sample is in the top ten clones. Sequenced: PBMCs or T cells enriched from blood (not recorded which). The receptor set was obtained from a man between 50 and 59 years old who had recovered from COVID-19.

The chain employs TRBV30 and TRBJ1-1; possibly TRBD1 for D (5 bases). The CDR3 runs 13 residues. Germline values: CDR1 GTSNPN, CDR2 SVGIG (reference sequence). V dropped 4 bases and J dropped 1 base, with 10 bases sitting between them. The CDR3 DNA reads as TGTGCCTGGATCATAGACAGGAACACTGAAGCTTTCTTT. As protein: CAWIIDRNTEAFF.

This chain links TRBV18 with TRBJ2-7; no firm D call. V lost 5 bases and J lost 7, with 12 bases in between. CDR1 KGHSH and CDR2 LQKENI come from the germline V gene. The CDR3 consists of 12 residues. The CDR3 here is CASSSTEYEQYF. CDR3 bases: TGTGCCAGCTCATCAACCGAGTATGAGCAGTACTTC.

The rearrangement joins TRBV19 to TRBJ2-5, with a weak D call TRBD2 (6 bases). Trimming left V 5 bases short and J 1 base short, with 20 bases between. This CDR3 comprises 17 residues. Germline lookup yields CDR1 LNHDA and CDR2 SQIVND (reference sequence). The chain's CDR3 is CASSSLGEVGGQETQYF. CDR3 in DNA: TGTGCCAGTAGTTCGTTGGGTGAAGTCGGGGGCCAAGAGACCCAGTACTTC.

This sequence joins TRBV7-9 and TRBJ2-3, with 13 bases matching TRBD2. This CDR3 is 22 amino acids long. Germline loops: CDR1 SEHNR, CDR2 FQNEAQ (reference sequence). V lost 6 bases to trimming and J lost 1 base; unmatched junction nucleotides: 22. The CDR3 region is CASSRGLRGGTSGVAGTDTQYF. The CDR3 bases are TGTGCCAGCAGTAGGGGACTGCGAGGCGGGACTAGCGGGGTAGCCGGCACAGATACGCAGTATTTT. The full variable domain, with the rest looked up from reference TRBV7-9 and TRBJ2-3, is DTGVSQNPRHKITKRGQNVTFRCDPISEHNRLYWYRQTLGQGPEFLTYFQNEAQLEKSRLLSDRFSAERPKGSFSTLEIQRTEQGDSAMYLCASSRGLRGGTSGVAGTDTQYFGPGTRLTVL.

This chain joins TRBV19 and TRBJ1-5, with 9 bases identical to TRBD1. With 4 bases clipped from V and 6 bases from J, the junction kept 13 bases outside the gene matches. CDR3 size: 17 residues. CDR1 LNHDA and CDR2 SQIVND come from the germline V gene (reference sequence). The CDR3 DNA is TGTGCCAGTAGTACCGAAACTACAGGGGGCTTTGTTCAGCCCCAGCATTTT. This translates into CASSTETTGGFVQPQHF.

The rearrangement uses TRBV2 and TRBJ2-5; possible D gene TRBD2, 5 bases. CDR1 and CDR2 from the germline V gene are SNHLY and FYNNEI. The V end was cut by 7 bases, the J end by 5 bases, with 17 bases between. This CDR3 spans 14 amino acids. The CDR3 loop is CASNRNTGEETQYF. CDR3 sequence (DNA): TGTGCCAGCAACCGAAACACCGGGGAGGAGACCCAGTACTTC.

This clone was counted a few times. V is TRBV27 and J is TRBJ1-6; maybe TRBD1 (6 bases). V was shortened by 6 bases and J by 9 bases, with 12 bases between the two germline ends. This CDR3 is built from 13 residues. Germline CDR1 is MNHEY and CDR2 is SMNVEV (reference sequence). The CDR3 coding sequence is TGTGCCAGCAGCCAGGGGTTGACTTCACCCCTCCACTTT. Translation gives CASSQGLTSPLHF.

The gene calls are TRBV9 and TRBJ2-2, with D possibly TRBD1 on 5 matching bases. Between the trimmed V and J ends, which lost 1 base and 5 bases, there was a span of 9 bases. Germline CDR1 is SGDLS and CDR2 is YYNGEE. CDR3 length: 14 amino acids. The CDR3 coding sequence is TGTGCCAGCAGCGTAAGCAGGGTAACCGGGGAGCTGTTTTTT. Its protein product is CASSVSRVTGELFF.

The chain combines TRBV28 with TRBJ1-2, with D tentatively TRBD1 (6 bases). Trimming shortened V by 3 bases and J by 2 bases, and 10 bases separated the two germline ends. The CDR3 consists of 14 residues. CDR1 is MDHEN and CDR2 is SYDVKM in the germline V gene. The CDR3 sequence: CASSFSDRNYGYTF. The CDR3 DNA is TGTGCCAGCAGTTTTTCCGACAGGAACTATGGCTACACCTTC.